This TCR beta chain was captured in a study of CD8 T cells in Susac syndrome (dated by TCRdb to the late 2010s). Context from the whole study: The study used repertoire sequencing to test whether antigen drove CD8+ T cell activation and differentiation in Susac syndrome.

The paper's findings and limits, for the study overall: The number of individuals in the TCR sequencing and HLA analysis was recognized as being relatively small.

Comments on this clonotype: The specificity of this receptor is unknown. Base qualities are not recorded, but no much larger clone differs from it by a single base.

RNA was extracted using the RNeasy kit, and about 0.45 to 1 microgram was reverse transcribed with random hexamers. The immunoSEQ multiplex PCR assay, which covers 54 Vbeta and 13 Jbeta segments, was used to amplify TCR beta CDR3 regions. PCR amplification bias was corrected by using a synthetic template baseline for primer optimization and computational correction. Under the source paper's analysis protocol: Only productive sequences were kept, with reads annotated to V, D and J genes according to IMGT and analyzed in immunoSEQ Analyzer. To calculate clonality, Shannon entropy was normalized by log2 of the number of productive unique sequences and then subtracted from one. For each patient and control, public and private clones were evaluated among the 100 most prevalent clones. Clones were defined as Susac-specific when absent from the healthy and MS cohorts, from roughly 1,100 published viral clones and from other ImmuneACCESS disease sequences. TCRdb reworked the public reads: Q25 trimming with fastp, MiXCR clone assembly, productive beta chains retained. Identical CDR3 proteins give one entry, which carries the most common genes and DNA. TCRdb's processing, not the authors', yielded these V and J calls. This sample holds roughly 200,000 distinct CDR3 sequences; roughly 94% were observed only once. Roughly 0.1% of the sample goes to the ten largest clones.

High-throughput TCR beta sequencing profiled peripheral blood CD8+ and CD4+ T cells from healthy donors, Susac syndrome patients and multiple sclerosis patients. Healthy donors were included as age- and sex-matched controls. Bulk CD8+ and CD4+ T cells were purified by magnetic negative isolation, whereas CD8+ TEMRA cells were enriched by FACS. Blood was collected in EDTA tubes and processed within 24 hours, with PBMCs isolated through density gradient centrifugation. PBMCs destined for TCR sequencing were cryopreserved in liquid nitrogen and later thawed in a 37 °C water bath. The sorted or isolated CD4+, CD8+ and CD8+ TEMRA cells reached a purity of at least 90%. The sequenced sample was CD4+ T cells from PBMCs. This TCR came from a human donor in good health.

The CDR3 is CSVGLSGVYGYTF. The nucleotides read TGCAGCGTTGGCCTATCGGGAGTCTATGGCTACACCTTC. The chain was built from TRBV29-1 and TRBJ1-2, with the D segment identity uncertain. V is clipped by 4 bases and J by 4 bases, and the sequence between their germline boundaries is 13 bases long. CDR1 and CDR2 (SQVTM, ANQGSEA) derive from the germline V gene. The CDR3 measures 13 amino acids from cysteine to phenylalanine. Only the CDR3 region is kept as DNA, spanning 39 bases read in frame from base 1.